The 10 T cell receptor beta chains presented below share a single source sample, sequenced in a study of shared clonotypes between healthy human individuals. The repertoire was sequenced with immunoSEQ multiplex PCR; TCRdb's copy has only in-frame clones and lacks some. The data show some 690,000 clones, about 92% seen once. Sequenced sample: memory CD8+ T cells from PBMCs. Subset denoted: CD45RO+ cells pooled with CCR7-negative TemRA cells. These receptors all stem from a man between 18 and 29 years old in good health. Some clones in this sample may be carry-over from other donors' samples.

V usage is TRBV7-8 and J usage is TRBJ2-5, with D perhaps TRBD2 (6 bases). From germline, CDR1 is SGHVS and CDR2 FQNEAQ. Trimming removed 5 bases at V and 0 bases at J, with 16 bases between. The CDR3 spans 16 residues. CDR3 sequence (DNA): TGTGCCAGCAGCACCGGGACTCCCTGGTACCAAGAGACCCAGTACTTC. It encodes CASSTGTPWYQETQYF.

V and J are TRBV13 and TRBJ2-7; D ambiguous. Germline V lookup: CDR1 PRHDT, CDR2 FYEKMQ (reference sequence). The CDR3 runs 13 residues. Trimming took off 4 bases at V and 2 bases at J, with 9 bases between the two ends. CDR3 nucleotides: TGTGCCAGCAGCTCGACCATAGCCTACGAGCAGTACTTC. It codes for CASSSTIAYEQYF.

The chain recombines TRBV7-2 with TRBJ2-7; 12 nucleotides match TRBD2. The V gene end was trimmed by 5 bases and the J gene end by 2 bases; junction bases not matched to a gene: 7. This CDR3 region has 16 residues. The germline V gene has CDR1 SGHTA and CDR2 FQGNSA. The CDR3 is CASSPRTSGIPYEQYF. For the CDR3, the DNA is TGTGCCAGCAGCCCGAGGACTAGCGGGATCCCCTACGAGCAGTACTTC. Variable domain in full (rest from reference TRBV7-2 and TRBJ2-7): GAGVSQSPSNKVTEKGKDVELRCDPISGHTALYWYRQSLGQGLEFLIYFQGNSAPDKSGLPSDRFSAERTGGSVSTLTIQRTQQEDSAVYLCASSPRTSGIPYEQYFGPGTRLTVT.

This chain links TRBV13 with TRBJ2-5, with D perhaps TRBD2 (5 bases). Germline CDR1 is PRHDT and CDR2 is FYEKMQ (reference sequence). The CDR3 spans 14 residues. Trimming left V 5 bases short and J 11 bases short, with 21 bases between. In DNA form, the CDR3 reads TGTGCCAGCAGCACCACGATACATTCAAGGGAGCAGTACTTC. Its protein is CASSTTIHSREQYF.

The chain is built from TRBV7-9 and TRBJ2-3; possibly TRBD1 for D (5 bases). In germline, CDR1 is SEHNR, CDR2 FQNEAQ (reference sequence). The CDR3 sequence is 14 residues long. Trimming cost V 3 bases and J 2 bases, with 9 bases left between them. The CDR3 loop reads CASSFSGITDTQYF. The DNA for the CDR3 is TGTGCCAGCAGCTTCTCAGGGATCACAGATACGCAGTATTTT.

A remark on this clone: This may arise from a read error, as a much more abundant clone is one base away. This chain connects TRBV7-3 to TRBJ1-3, with TRBD1 as a possible D gene (5 bases). The CDR3 extends over 13 amino acids. Deletions cut 3 bases from V and 2 bases from J, with 5 bases between. In germline, CDR1 is SGHTA, CDR2 FQGTGA. The CDR3 loop is CASSLGAGNTIYF. DNA for the CDR3: TGTGCCAGCAGCTTGGGGGCTGGAAACACCATATATTTT.

The table lists this clone with a few counts. Within the sample, other DNA sequences also encode this same CDR3. The chain recombines TRBV9 with TRBJ2-7; 7 bases are shared with TRBD2. The CDR3 length is 14 residues. Per the germline V gene, CDR1 is SGDLS and CDR2 is YYNGEE. The ends lost 0 bases at V and 2 bases at J; junction bases unmatched: 2. The DNA for the CDR3 is TGTGCCAGCAGCGTAGGGGCGGGGGCCTACGAGCAGTACTTC. It is translated as CASSVGAGAYEQYF.

V gene TRBV19 combines with J gene TRBJ1-5; 7 positions agree with TRBD1. This CDR3 has 16 residues. Trimming took 5 bases from V and 5 from J; bases not matched to a gene: 12. Germline V gene data show CDR1 as LNHDA and CDR2 as SQIVND (reference sequence). The chain's CDR3 is CASSRLPGQIYQPQHF. The CDR3 coding sequence is TGTGCCAGTAGTCGACTTCCGGGACAGATTTATCAGCCCCAGCATTTT.

The chain uses TRBV18 and TRBJ1-1; D not certain. The CDR3 is made up of 16 amino acids. V lost 3 bases, J lost 0 bases, and 14 bases lay in between. Germline V gives CDR1 KGHSH, CDR2 LQKENI. The CDR3 is CASSPLVRAMNTEAFF. The CDR3 region has the DNA TGTGCCAGCTCACCGCTCGTGCGAGCTATGAACACTGAAGCTTTCTTT.

This sequence joins TRBV5-4 and TRBJ2-7; D unresolved. Trimming removed 0 bases from V and 2 bases from J, with 9 bases in between. This CDR3 spans 14 amino acids. The V gene's germline CDR1 is SGHNT and CDR2 YYREEE (reference sequence). The chain's CDR3 is CASSLDPEAYEQYF. The CDR3 coding sequence is TGTGCCAGCAGCTTGGACCCGGAAGCCTACGAGCAGTACTTC.